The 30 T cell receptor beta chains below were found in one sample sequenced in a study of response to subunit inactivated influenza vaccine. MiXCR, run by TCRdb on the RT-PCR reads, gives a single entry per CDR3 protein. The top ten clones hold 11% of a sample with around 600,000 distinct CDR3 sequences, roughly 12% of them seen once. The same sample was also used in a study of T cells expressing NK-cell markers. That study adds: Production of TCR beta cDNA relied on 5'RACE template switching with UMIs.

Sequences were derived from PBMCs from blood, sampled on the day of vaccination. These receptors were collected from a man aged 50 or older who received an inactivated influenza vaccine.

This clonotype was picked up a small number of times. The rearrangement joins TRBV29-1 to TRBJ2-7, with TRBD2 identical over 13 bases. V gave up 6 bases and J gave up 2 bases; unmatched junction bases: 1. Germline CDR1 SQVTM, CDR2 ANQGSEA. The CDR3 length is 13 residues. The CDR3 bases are TGCAGCGTCGGGACTAGCGGGGCCTACGAGCAGTACTTC. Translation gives CSVGTSGAYEQYF.

The chain's CDR3 is CASSQETSGGVREQFF. The CDR3 coding sequence is TGTGCCAGCAGCCAAGAGACTAGCGGGGGGGTCAGGGAGCAGTTCTTC. The chain employs TRBV4-2 and TRBJ2-1, with TRBD2 matching over 14 bases. The CDR3 contains 16 residues. Germline V CDR1 and CDR2: LGHNA, YNFKEQ. V lost 0 bases, J lost 10 bases, and 5 bases stayed unmatched.

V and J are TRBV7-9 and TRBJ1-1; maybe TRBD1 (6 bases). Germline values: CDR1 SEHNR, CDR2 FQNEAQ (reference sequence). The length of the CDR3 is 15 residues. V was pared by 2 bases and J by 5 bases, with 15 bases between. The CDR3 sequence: CASSLSGGVGTEAFF. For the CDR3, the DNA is TGTGCCAGCAGCTTATCCGGGGGCGTAGGGACTGAAGCTTTCTTT.

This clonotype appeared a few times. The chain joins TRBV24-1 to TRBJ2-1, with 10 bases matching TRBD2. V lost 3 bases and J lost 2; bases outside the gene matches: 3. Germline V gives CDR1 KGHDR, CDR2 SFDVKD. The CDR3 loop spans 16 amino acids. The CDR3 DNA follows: TGTGCCACCAGTGATGCACTAGCGGGGACCTACAATGAGCAGTTCTTC. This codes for CATSDALAGTYNEQFF.

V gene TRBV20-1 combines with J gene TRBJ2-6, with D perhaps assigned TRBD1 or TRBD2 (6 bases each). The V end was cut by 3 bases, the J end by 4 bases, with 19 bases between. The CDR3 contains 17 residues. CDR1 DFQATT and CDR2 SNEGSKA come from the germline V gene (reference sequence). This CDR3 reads CSASPSWGAKGANVLTF. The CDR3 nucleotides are TGCAGTGCTAGTCCATCATGGGGGGCGAAGGGGGCCAACGTCCTGACTTTC.

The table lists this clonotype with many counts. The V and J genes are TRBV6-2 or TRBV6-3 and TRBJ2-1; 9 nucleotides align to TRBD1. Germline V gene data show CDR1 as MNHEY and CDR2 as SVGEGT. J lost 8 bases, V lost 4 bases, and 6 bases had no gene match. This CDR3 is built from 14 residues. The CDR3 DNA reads TGTGCCAGCAGTTCCCGGGACAGGGATGATGAGCAGTTCTTC. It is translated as CASSSRDRDDEQFF.

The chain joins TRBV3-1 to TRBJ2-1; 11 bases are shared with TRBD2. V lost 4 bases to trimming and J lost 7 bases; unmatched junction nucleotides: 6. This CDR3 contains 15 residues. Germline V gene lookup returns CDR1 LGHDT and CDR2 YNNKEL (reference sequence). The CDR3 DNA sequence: TGTGCCAGCAGCCTAGCGGGGGGGCGGGGTAATGAGCAGTTCTTC. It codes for CASSLAGGRGNEQFF.

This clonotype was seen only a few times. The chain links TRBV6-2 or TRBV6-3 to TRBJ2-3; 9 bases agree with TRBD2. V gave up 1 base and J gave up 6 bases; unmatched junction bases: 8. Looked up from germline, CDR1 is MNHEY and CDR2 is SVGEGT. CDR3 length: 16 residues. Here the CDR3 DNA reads TGTGCCAGCAGTTACTGGGCGGGAGGGCCTTTGGATACGCAGTATTTT. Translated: CASSYWAGGPLDTQYF.

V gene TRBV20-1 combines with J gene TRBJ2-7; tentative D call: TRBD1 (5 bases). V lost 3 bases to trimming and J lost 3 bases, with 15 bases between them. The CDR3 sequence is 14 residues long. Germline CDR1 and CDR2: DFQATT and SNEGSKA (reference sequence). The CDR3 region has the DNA TGCAGTGCTAGCGTACGACCCGACAGCTACGAGCAGTACTTC. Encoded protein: CSASVRPDSYEQYF.

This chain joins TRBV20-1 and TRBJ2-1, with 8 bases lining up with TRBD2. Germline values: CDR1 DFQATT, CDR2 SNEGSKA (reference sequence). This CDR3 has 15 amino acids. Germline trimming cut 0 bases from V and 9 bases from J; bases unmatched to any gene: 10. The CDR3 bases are TGCAGTGCTAGAGATGCCCCCCGGGAGGGTTTTGAGCAGTTCTTC. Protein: CSARDAPREGFEQFF.

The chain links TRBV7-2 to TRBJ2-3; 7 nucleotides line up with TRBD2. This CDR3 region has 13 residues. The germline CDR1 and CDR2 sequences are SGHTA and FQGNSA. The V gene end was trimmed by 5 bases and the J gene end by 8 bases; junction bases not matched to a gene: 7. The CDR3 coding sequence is TGTGCCAGCAGCGCGGGGGTAACGGGTACGCAGTATTTT. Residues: CASSAGVTGTQYF.

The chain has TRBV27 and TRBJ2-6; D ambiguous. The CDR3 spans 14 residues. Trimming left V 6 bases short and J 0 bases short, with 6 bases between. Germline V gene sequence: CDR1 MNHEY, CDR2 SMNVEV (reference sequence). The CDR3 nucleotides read TGTGCCAGCAGAAGGAACTCTGGGGCCAACGTCCTGACTTTC. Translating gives CASRRNSGANVLTF.

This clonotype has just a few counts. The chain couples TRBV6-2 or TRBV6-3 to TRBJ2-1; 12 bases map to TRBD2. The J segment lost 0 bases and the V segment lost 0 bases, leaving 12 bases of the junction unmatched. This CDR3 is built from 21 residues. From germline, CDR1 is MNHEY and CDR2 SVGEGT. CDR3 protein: CASSYSASGRGGIRSYNEQFF. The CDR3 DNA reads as TGTGCCAGCAGTTACTCGGCTAGCGGGAGGGGTGGAATTCGCTCCTACAATGAGCAGTTCTTC.

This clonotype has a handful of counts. The CDR3 reads CSARDRVQETQYF. DNA for the CDR3: TGCAGTGCTAGAGACAGGGTTCAAGAGACCCAGTACTTC. J is TRBJ2-5 and V is TRBV20-1; D perhaps matches TRBD1 (5 bases). Germline CDR1 and CDR2: DFQATT and SNEGSKA (reference sequence). The CDR3 contains 13 residues. V lost 0 bases and J 2 bases, leaving 7 bases between the germline ends.

The CDR3: CASSLGSGFYNSPLHF. CDR3 bases: TGTGCCAGCAGCTTGGGTTCCGGGTTCTATAATTCACCCCTCCACTTT. V gene TRBV5-5 combines with J gene TRBJ1-6; D unresolved. V was pared by 0 bases and J by 3 bases, with 10 bases between. This CDR3 is 16 amino acids long. The germline V gene has CDR1 SGHKS and CDR2 YYEKEE (reference sequence).

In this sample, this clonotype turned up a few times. CDR3 nucleotides: TGCAGTGCTCCCCGGGACAGGGTGGGCGGCTACACCTTC. Protein: CSAPRDRVGGYTF. The chain carries TRBV20-1 and TRBJ1-2, with 9 bases aligning to TRBD1. Trimming removed 5 bases from V and 8 bases from J; junction bases left unmatched: 9. Per germline, CDR1 DFQATT and CDR2 SNEGSKA (reference sequence). CDR3 length equals 13 residues.

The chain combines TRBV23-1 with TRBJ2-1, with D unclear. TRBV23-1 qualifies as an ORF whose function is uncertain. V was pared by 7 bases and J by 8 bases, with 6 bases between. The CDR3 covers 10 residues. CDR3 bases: TGCGCCAGCATCCGGGATGAGCAGTTCTTC. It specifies CASIRDEQFF.

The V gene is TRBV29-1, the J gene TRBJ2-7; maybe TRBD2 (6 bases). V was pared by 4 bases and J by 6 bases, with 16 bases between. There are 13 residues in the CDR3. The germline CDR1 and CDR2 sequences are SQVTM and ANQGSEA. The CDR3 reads CSVGGTPRGEQYF. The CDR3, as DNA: TGCAGCGTTGGGGGGACGCCGCGGGGCGAGCAGTACTTC.

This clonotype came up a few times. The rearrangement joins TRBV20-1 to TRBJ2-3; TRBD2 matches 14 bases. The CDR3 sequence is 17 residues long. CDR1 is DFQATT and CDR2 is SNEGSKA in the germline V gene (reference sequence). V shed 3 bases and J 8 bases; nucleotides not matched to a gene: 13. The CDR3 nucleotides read TGCAGTGCTAGTATGGGACTAGCGGGAGTGGGATCCGGTACGCAGTATTTT. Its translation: CSASMGLAGVGSGTQYF.

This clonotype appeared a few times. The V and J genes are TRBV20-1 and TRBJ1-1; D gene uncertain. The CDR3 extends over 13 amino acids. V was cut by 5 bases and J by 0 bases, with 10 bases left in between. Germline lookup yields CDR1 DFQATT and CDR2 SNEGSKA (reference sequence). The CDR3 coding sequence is TGCAGTGCTGCCCCCCGAGTGAACACTGAAGCTTTCTTT. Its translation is CSAAPRVNTEAFF.

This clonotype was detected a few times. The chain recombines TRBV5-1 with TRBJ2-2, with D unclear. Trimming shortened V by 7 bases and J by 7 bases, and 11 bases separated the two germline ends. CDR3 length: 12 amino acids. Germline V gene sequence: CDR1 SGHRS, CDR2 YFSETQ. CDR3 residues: CASELGGGELFF. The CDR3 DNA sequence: TGCGCCAGCGAGCTGGGTGGCGGGGAGCTGTTTTTT.

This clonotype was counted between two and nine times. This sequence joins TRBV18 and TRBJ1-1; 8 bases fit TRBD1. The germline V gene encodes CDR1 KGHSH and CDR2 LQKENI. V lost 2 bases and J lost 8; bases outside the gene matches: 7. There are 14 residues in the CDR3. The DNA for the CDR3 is TGTGCCAGCTCACCAGGGACAGGCCAATCCGAAGCTTTCTTT. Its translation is CASSPGTGQSEAFF.

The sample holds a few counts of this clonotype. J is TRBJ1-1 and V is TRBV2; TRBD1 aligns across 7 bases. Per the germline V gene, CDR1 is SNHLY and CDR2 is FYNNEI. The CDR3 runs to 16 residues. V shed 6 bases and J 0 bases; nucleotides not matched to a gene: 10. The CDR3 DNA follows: TGTGCCAGCAGCGTTAAACTACAGGGGCTGAACACTGAAGCTTTCTTT. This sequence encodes CASSVKLQGLNTEAFF.

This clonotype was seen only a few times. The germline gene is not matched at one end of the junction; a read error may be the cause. The CDR3 coding sequence is TGTGCCAGCAGCCAAGCCGGGACAGGGGATTTTGACTTC. As protein: CASSQAGTGDFDF. V usage is TRBV3-1 and J usage is TRBJ2-4, with 10 bases fitting TRBD1. The germline CDR1 and CDR2 sequences are LGHDT and YNNKEL (reference sequence). CDR3 length equals 13 residues.

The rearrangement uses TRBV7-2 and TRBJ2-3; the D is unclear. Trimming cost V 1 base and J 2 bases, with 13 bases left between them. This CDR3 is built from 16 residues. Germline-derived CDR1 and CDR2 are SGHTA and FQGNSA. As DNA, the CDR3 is TGTGCCAGCAGCTTAGGGTTGAGGTCTACCACAGATACGCAGTATTTT. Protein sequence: CASSLGLRSTTDTQYF.

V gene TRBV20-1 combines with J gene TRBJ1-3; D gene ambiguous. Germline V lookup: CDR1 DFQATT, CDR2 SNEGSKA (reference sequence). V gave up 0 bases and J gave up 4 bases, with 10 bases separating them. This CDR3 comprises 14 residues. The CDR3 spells CSAREARKGNTIYF. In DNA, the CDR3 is TGCAGTGCTAGAGAGGCCAGAAAGGGAAACACCATATATTTT.

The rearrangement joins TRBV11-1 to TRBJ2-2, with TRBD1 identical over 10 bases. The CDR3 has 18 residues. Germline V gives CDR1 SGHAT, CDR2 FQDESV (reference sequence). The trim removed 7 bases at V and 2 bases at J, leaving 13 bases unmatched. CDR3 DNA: TGTGCCAGCACCCCCGGTAGAGACAGGGGGCTCAACACCGGGGAGCTGTTTTTT. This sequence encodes CASTPGRDRGLNTGELFF.

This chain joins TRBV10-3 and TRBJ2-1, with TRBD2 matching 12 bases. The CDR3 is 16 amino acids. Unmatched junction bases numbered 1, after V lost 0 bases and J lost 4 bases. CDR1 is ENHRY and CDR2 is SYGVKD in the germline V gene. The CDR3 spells CAISESTSGSYNEQFF. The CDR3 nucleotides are TGTGCCATCAGTGAGTCGACTAGCGGGAGTTACAATGAGCAGTTCTTC.

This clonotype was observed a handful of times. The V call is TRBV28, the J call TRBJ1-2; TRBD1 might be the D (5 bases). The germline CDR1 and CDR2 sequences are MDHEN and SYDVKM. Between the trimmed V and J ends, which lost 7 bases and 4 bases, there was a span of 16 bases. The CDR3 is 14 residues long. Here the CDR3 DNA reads TGTGCCAGCACCCCCGTTGCCGGGGGCTATGGCTACACCTTC. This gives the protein CASTPVAGGYGYTF.

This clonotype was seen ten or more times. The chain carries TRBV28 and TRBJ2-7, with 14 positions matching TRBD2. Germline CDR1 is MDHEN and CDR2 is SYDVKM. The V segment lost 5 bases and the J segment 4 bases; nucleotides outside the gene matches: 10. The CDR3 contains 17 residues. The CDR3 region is CASSHLGLAGVSYEQYF. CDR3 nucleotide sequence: TGTGCCAGCAGTCACTTGGGACTAGCGGGAGTTTCTTACGAGCAGTACTTC.